The 11 T cell receptor beta chains below were found in one sample sequenced in a study of blood T cell repertoires in COVID-19. Measured with immunoSEQ multiplex PCR; TCRdb has only the in-frame clones, and not every one. The sample contains 150,000 to 200,000 clones, 80% to 85% of which appear only once. Sequencing was carried out using PBMCs or T cells enriched from blood (not recorded which). These receptors originate from a man in his 70s who had been exposed to COVID-19.

The genes are TRBV24-1 and TRBJ1-2; TRBD1 matches at 10 bases. This CDR3 is built from 15 residues. Germline lookup yields CDR1 KGHDR and CDR2 SFDVKD. The J segment lost 4 bases and the V segment lost 4 bases, leaving 5 bases of the junction unmatched. CDR3 sequence (DNA): TGTGCCACCAGTGAAGGGACAGGGGCGGCCTATGGCTACACCTTC. Residues: CATSEGTGAAYGYTF.

V and J are TRBV11-2 and TRBJ1-1, with TRBD1 as a possible D gene (5 bases). Germline values: CDR1 SGHAT, CDR2 FQNNGV. V lost 2 bases and J 5 bases, leaving 12 bases between the germline ends. The CDR3 length is 14 residues. The CDR3 is CASSLSRAGTEAFF. The CDR3 nucleotides are TGTGCCAGCAGCTTAAGTAGGGCAGGGACTGAAGCTTTCTTT.

This clone has a handful of counts. The V gene is TRBV18, the J gene TRBJ1-2, with a tentative D call TRBD1 (6 bases). V lost 0 bases and J lost 4, with 9 bases in between. Germline CDR1 and CDR2: KGHSH and LQKENI. The CDR3 totals 14 residues. The CDR3 region is CASSPPVQGYGYTF. The CDR3 nucleotides read TGTGCCAGCTCACCACCGGTACAGGGCTATGGCTACACCTTC.

This rearrangement joins TRBV19 to TRBJ2-7, with TRBD1 matching over 9 bases. Germline V gene data show CDR1 as LNHDA and CDR2 as SQIVND (reference sequence). Trimming cost V 0 bases and J 3 bases; bases outside gene matches: 9. The CDR3 totals 17 residues. The chain's CDR3 is CASSIEAPGQGLYEQYF. The DNA for the CDR3 is TGTGCCAGTAGTATAGAAGCGCCGGGACAGGGACTCTACGAGCAGTACTTC.

The chain employs TRBV5-8 and TRBJ1-3, with 9 bases identical to TRBD1. This CDR3 region has 16 residues. Trimming cost V 3 bases and J 2 bases; bases outside gene matches: 6. Germline lookup yields CDR1 SGHTS and CDR2 YDEGEE. Written as DNA, the CDR3 is TGTGCCAGCAGCTCATGGACAGGGGACGCTGGAAACACCATATATTTT. Encoded protein: CASSSWTGDAGNTIYF.

The rearrangement uses TRBV21-1 and TRBJ2-7; the table's D call of TRBD2 was not tested on the DNA. TRBV21-1 is reported as a pseudogene. This CDR3 region has 22 residues. CDR3 sequence (DNA): TGTGCCAGCAGCGCGACTAGCGGGGGGGAGTCGATAAAGAGGGAATCGGTCTACGAGCAGTACTTC. Its translation: CASSATSGGESIKRESVYEQYF.

The V call is TRBV5-8, the J call TRBJ2-5, with D possibly being TRBD1 (6 bases). Trimming pared 2 bases from V and 7 bases from J, leaving 18 bases between. This CDR3 comprises 15 residues. Germline values: CDR1 SGHTS, CDR2 YDEGEE. The CDR3 nucleotides are TGTGCCAGCAGCTTAGTGTCGACAGGCTTAGGGACCCAGTACTTC. Amino acids: CASSLVSTGLGTQYF. The variable domain in full, with the rest retrieved from reference TRBV5-8 and TRBJ2-5, is EAGVTQSPTHLIKTRGQQATLRCSPISGHTSVYWYQQALGLGLQFLLWYDEGEERNRGNFPPRFSGRQFPNYSSELNVNALELEDSALYLCASSLVSTGLGTQYFGPGTRLLVL.

This rearrangement joins TRBV25-1 to TRBJ2-7, with 10 nucleotides matching TRBD1. From germline, CDR1 is MGHDK and CDR2 SYGVNS. This CDR3 region has 15 residues. Trimming at V came to 8 bases and at J to 2 bases, leaving 9 bases not matched to a gene. DNA of the CDR3: TGTGCCAGCCGTAGTTCCGGGACAGGGGCCTACGAGCAGTACTTC. This sequence encodes CASRSSGTGAYEQYF.

The V gene is TRBV16, the J gene TRBJ2-7; 8 bases are a match to TRBD2. The germline gives CDR1 KGHSY, CDR2 FQNENV. The CDR3 spans 16 residues. V gave up 1 base and J gave up 0 bases; unmatched junction bases: 5. DNA of the CDR3: TGTGCCAGCAGCCAATTAGGAGCGGGGGCCTCCTACGAGCAGTACTTC. Its protein is CASSQLGAGASYEQYF. The full variable domain, in which reference TRBV16 and TRBJ2-7 provide the parts outside the CDR3, is GEEVAQTPKHLVRGEGQKAKLYCAPIKGHSYVFWYQQVLKNEFKFLISFQNENVFDETGMPKERFSAKCLPNSPCSLEIQATKLEDSAVYFCASSQLGAGASYEQYFGPGTRLTVT.

The genes are TRBV28 and TRBJ2-3, with a weak D call TRBD2 (7 bases). This CDR3 spans 17 amino acids. Trimming removed 5 bases from V and 4 bases from J, with 22 bases in between. CDR1 is MDHEN, CDR2 SYDVKM, per germline. The CDR3 DNA sequence: TGTGCCAGCAGTGCGCCCTTAGCGGTAGGGGGGGCAGATACGCAGTATTTT. Protein: CASSAPLAVGGADTQYF.

V and J are TRBV7-2 and TRBJ2-7; D gene uncertain. CDR3 size: 14 residues. The germline V gene encodes CDR1 SGHTA and CDR2 FQGNSA. Between the trimmed V and J ends, which lost 3 bases and 0 bases, there was a span of 9 bases. CDR3 in amino acids: CASSFEVLSYEQYF. DNA of the CDR3: TGTGCCAGCAGCTTCGAAGTACTCTCCTACGAGCAGTACTTC.